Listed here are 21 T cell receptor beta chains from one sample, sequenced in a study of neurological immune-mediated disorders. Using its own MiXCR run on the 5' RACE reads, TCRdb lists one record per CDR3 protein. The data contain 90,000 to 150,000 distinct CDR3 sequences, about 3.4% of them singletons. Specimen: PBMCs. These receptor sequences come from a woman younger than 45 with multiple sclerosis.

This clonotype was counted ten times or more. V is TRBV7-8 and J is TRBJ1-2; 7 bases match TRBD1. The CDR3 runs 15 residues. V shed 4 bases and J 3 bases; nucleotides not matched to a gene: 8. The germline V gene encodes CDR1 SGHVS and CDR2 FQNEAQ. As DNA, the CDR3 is TGTGCCAGCAGCTGGGGACAGAAGATTGACTATGGCTACACCTTC. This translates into CASSWGQKIDYGYTF.

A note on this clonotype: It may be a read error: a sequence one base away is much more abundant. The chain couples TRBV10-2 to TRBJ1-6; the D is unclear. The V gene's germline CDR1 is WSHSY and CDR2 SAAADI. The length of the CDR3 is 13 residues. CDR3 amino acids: CASTHRPNSHLHF. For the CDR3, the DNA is TGCGCCAGCACCCACCGCCCTAATTCACACCTCCACTTT.

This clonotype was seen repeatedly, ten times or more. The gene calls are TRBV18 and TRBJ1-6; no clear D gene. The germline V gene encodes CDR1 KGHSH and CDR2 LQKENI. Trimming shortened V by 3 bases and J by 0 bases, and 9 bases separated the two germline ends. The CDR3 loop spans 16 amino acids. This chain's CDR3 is CASSPARGSYNSPLHF. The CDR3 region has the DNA TGTGCCAGCTCACCGGCCCGAGGCTCCTATAATTCACCCCTCCACTTT.

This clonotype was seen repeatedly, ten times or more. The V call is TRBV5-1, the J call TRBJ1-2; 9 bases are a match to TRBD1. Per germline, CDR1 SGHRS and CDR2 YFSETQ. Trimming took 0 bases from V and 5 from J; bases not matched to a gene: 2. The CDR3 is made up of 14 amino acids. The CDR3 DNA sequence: TGCGCCAGCAGCTTGGGGACAGGGGCATATGGCTACACCTTC. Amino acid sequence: CASSLGTGAYGYTF.

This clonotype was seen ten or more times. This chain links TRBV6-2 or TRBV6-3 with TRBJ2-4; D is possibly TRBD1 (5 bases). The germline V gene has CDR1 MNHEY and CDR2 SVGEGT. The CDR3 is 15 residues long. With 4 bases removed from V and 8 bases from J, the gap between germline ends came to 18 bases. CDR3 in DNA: TGTGCCAGCAGTTGGGAATATTTTCAAGGGGACATTCAGTACTTC. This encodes CASSWEYFQGDIQYF.

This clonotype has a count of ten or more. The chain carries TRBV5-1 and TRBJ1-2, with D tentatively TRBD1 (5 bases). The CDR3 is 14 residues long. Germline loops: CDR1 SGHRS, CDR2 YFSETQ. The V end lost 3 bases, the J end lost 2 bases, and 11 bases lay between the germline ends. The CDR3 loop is CASSSGRQNYGYTF. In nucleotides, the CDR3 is TGCGCCAGCAGCTCCGGACGACAGAACTATGGCTACACCTTC.

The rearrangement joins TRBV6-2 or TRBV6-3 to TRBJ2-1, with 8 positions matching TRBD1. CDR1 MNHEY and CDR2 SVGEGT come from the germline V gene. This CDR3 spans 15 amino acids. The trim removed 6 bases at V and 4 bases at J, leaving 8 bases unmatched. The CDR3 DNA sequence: TGTGCCAGCAGCAGCCTGACAGGGGCATACAATGAGCAGTTCTTC. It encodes CASSSLTGAYNEQFF.

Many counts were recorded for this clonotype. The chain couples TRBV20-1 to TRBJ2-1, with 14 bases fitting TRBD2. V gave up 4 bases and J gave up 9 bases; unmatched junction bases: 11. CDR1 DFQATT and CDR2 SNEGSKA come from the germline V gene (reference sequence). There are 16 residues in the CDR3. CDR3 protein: CSATAYGTSGGGEQFF. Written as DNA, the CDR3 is TGCAGTGCTACCGCTTACGGGACTAGCGGGGGCGGTGAGCAGTTCTTC.

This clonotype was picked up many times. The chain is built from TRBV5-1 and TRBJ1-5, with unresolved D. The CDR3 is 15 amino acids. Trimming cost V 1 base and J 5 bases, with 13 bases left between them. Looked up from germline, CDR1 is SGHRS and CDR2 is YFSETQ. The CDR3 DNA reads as TGCGCCAGCAGCTTGCTCGGTAGTAGGGATCAGCCCCAGCATTTT. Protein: CASSLLGSRDQPQHF. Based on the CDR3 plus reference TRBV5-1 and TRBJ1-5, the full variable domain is KAGVTQTPRYLIKTRGQQVTLSCSPISGHRSVSWYQQTPGQGLQFLFEYFSETQRNKGNFPGRFSGRQFSNSRSEMNVSTLELGDSALYLCASSLLGSRDQPQHFGDGTRLSIL.

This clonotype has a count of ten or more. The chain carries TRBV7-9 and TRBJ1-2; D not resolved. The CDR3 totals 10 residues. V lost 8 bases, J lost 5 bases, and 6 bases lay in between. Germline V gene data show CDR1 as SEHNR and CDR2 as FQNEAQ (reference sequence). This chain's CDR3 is CASDAYGYTF. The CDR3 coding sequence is TGTGCCAGCGACGCGTATGGCTACACCTTC.

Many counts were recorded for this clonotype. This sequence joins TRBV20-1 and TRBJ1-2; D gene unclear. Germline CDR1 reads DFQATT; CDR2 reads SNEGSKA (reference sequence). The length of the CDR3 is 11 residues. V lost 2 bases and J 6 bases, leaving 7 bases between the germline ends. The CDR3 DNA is TGCAGTGCTAGATCTGGGAATGGCTACACCTTC. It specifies CSARSGNGYTF.

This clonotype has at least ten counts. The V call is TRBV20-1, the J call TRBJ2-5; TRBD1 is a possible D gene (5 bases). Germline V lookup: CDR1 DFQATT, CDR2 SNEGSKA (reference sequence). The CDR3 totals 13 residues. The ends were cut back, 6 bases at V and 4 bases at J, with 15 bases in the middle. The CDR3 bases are TGCAGTGCCAACCAGGGTTCGGCAGAGACCCAGTACTTC. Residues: CSANQGSAETQYF.

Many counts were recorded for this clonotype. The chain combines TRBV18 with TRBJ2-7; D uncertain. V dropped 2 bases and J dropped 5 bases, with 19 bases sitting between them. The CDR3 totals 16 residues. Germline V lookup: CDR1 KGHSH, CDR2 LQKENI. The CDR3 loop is CASSPFAPANKDEQYF. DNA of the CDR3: TGTGCCAGCTCACCATTTGCTCCTGCCAATAAGGACGAGCAGTACTTC.

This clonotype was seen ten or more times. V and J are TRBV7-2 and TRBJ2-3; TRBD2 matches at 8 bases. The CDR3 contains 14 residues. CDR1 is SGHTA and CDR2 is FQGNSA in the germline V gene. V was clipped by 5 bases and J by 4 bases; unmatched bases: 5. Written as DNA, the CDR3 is TGTGCCAGCAGCCGGGGGGGGTTTTCAGATACGCAGTATTTT. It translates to CASSRGGFSDTQYF.

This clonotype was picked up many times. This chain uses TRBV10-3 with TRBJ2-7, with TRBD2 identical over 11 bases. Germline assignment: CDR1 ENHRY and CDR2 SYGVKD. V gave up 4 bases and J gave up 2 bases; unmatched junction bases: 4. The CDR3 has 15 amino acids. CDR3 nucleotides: TGTGCCATCAGTGGGGGGACTAGCGGAACCTACGAGCAGTACTTC. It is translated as CAISGGTSGTYEQYF.

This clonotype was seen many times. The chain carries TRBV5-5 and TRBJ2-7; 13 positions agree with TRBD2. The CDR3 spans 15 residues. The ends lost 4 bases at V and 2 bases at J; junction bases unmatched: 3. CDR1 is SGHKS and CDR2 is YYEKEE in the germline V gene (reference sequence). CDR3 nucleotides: TGTGCCAGCAGCCCCACTAGCGGGGGGGCCTACGAGCAGTACTTC. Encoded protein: CASSPTSGGAYEQYF.

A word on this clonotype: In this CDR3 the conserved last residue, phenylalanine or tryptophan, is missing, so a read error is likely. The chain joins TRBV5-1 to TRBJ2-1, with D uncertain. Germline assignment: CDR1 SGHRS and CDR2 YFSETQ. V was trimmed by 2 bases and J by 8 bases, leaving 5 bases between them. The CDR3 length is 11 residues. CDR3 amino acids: CASSLRDEQFL. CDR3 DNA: TGCGCCAGCAGCTTAAGGGATGAGCAGTTCTTA.

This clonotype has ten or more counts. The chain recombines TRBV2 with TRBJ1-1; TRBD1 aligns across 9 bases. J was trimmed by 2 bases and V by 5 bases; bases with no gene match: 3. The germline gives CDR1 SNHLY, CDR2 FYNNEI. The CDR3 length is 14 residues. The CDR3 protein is CASSKGQGNTEAFF. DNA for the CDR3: TGTGCCAGCAGTAAGGGACAGGGTAACACTGAAGCTTTCTTT.

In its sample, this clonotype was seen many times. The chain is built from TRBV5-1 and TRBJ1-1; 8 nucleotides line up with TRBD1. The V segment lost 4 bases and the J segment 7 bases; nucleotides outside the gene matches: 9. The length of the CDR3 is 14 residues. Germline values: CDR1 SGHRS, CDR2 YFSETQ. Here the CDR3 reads CASSLGQGANEAFF. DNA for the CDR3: TGCGCCAGCAGCCTAGGACAGGGTGCGAATGAAGCTTTCTTT.

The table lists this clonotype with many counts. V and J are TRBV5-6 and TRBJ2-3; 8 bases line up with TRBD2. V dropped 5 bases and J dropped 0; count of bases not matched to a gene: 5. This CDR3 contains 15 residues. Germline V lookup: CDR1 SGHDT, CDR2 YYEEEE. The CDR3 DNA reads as TGTGCCAGCAGTCAACTAGCGGCTAGCACAGATACGCAGTATTTT. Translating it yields CASSQLAASTDTQYF.

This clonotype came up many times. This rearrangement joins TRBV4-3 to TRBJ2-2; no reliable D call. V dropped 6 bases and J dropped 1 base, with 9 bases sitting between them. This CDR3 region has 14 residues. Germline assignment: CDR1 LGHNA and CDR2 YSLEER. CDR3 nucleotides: TGCGCCAGCAGGTACCACAGGAACACCGGGGAGCTGTTTTTT. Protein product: CASRYHRNTGELFF.